This T cell receptor (beta chain) was sequenced in a study of blood T cells in healthy people across ages. About the research overall: Using template switching, researchers captured about one barcoded beta molecule for each two T cells. Overall study results and limits: Samples with more naive T cells showed higher observed beta diversity. Calculation of diversity from one million T cells yielded estimates considered to be underestimates.

Primed by a sample-barcoded 5' primer and a J-beta primer mix, a second PCR proceeded for roughly 6 to 12 cycles. Template switching added a 12-random-nucleotide identifier to every cDNA molecule. In TCRdb, the 5' RACE reads were re-called with MiXCR into one record per CDR3 protein. The data contain approximately 730,000 distinct CDR3 sequences, roughly 44% of them singletons. This clonotype was detected only a few times. Its specificity is not known. From germline, CDR1 is LGHDT and CDR2 YNNKEL (reference sequence). This CDR3 contains 14 residues. The clonotype originates from a woman aged 55-75 years in good health. The chain couples TRBV3-1 to TRBJ2-5; TRBD1 agrees at 8 bases. The J call may be incorrect, as the DNA end agrees better with TRBJ2-7. Sequenced material: blood. CDR3 residues: CASSQGDRQLEQYF. The DNA for the CDR3 is TGTGCCAGCAGCCAAGGGGACAGGCAGCTCGAGCAGTACTTC.